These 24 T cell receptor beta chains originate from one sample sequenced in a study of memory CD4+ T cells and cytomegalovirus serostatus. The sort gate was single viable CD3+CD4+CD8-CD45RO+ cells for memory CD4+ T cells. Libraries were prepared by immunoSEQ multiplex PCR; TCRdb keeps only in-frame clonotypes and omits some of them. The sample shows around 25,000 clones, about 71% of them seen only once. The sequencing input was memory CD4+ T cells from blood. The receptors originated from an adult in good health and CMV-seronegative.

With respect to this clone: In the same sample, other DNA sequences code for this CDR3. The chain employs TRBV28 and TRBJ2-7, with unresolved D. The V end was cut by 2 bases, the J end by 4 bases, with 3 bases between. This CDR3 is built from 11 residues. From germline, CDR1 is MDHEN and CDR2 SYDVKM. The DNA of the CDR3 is TGTGCCAGCAGTTTAGGGTACGAGCAGTACTTC. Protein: CASSLGYEQYF.

The CDR3 DNA is TGTGCCAGCAGTTTAAGGGATTTGAACACTGAAGCTTTCTTT. Protein: CASSLRDLNTEAFF. The gene calls are TRBV28 and TRBJ1-1; D gene uncertain. CDR3 length: 14 residues. CDR1 and CDR2 from the germline V gene are MDHEN and SYDVKM. The V and J ends lost 2 bases and 0 bases respectively, with 7 bases between them.

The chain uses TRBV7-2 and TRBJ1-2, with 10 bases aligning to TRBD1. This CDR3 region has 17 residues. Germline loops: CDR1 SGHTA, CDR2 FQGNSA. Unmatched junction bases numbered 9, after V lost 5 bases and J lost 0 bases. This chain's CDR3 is CASSLHPTGGANYGYTF. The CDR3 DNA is TGTGCCAGCAGCCTCCACCCGACAGGGGGCGCTAACTATGGCTACACCTTC. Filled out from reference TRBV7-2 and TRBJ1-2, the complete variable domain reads GAGVSQSPSNKVTEKGKDVELRCDPISGHTALYWYRQSLGQGLEFLIYFQGNSAPDKSGLPSDRFSAERTGGSVSTLTIQRTQQEDSAVYLCASSLHPTGGANYGYTFGSGTRLTVV.

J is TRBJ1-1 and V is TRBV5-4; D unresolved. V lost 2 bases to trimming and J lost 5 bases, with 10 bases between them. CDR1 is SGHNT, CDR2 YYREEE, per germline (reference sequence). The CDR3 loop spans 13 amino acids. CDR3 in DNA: TGTGCCAGCAGCTTCCGAGGTGGGACTGAAGCTTTCTTT. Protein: CASSFRGGTEAFF.

The CDR3 sequence: CASAVTGGNEQFF. CDR3 bases: TGTGCTAGTGCCGTGACAGGGGGAAATGAGCAGTTCTTC. The chain links TRBV12-5 to TRBJ2-1, with 9 nucleotides matching TRBD1. The CDR3 extends over 13 amino acids. Unmatched junction bases numbered 5, after V lost 7 bases and J lost 7 bases. Germline V lookup: CDR1 LGHNT, CDR2 FRNRAP. The full variable domain, in which reference TRBV12-5 and TRBJ2-1 provide the parts outside the CDR3, is DARVTQTPRHKVTEMGQEVTMRCQPILGHNTVFWYRQTMMQGLELLAYFRNRAPLDDSGMPKDRFSAEMPDATLATLKIQPSEPRDSAVYFCASAVTGGNEQFFGPGTRLTVL.

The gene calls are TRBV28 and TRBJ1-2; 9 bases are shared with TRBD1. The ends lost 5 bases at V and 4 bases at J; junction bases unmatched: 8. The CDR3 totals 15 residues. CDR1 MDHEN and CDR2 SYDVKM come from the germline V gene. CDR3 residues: CASSVPGQGSYGYTF. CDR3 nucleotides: TGTGCCAGCAGTGTCCCGGGACAGGGATCCTATGGCTACACCTTC.

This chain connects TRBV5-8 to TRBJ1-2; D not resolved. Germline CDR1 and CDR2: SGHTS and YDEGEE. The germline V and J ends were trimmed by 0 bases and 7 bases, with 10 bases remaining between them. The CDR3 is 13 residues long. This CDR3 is CASSLGGPSGYTF. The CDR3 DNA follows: TGTGCCAGCAGCTTGGGGGGTCCAAGTGGCTACACCTTC.

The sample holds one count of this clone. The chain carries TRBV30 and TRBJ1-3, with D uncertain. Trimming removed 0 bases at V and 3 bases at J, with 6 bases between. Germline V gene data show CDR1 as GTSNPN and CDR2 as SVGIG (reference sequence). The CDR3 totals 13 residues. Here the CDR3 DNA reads TGTGCCTGGAGTGTTTCAGGTGGAAACACCATATATTTT. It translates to CAWSVSGGNTIYF.

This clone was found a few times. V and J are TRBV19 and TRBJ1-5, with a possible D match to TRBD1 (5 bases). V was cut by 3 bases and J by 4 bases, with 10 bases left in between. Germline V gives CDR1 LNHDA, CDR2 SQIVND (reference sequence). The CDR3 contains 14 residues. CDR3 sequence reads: CASSIAGLNQPQHF. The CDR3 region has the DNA TGTGCCAGTAGTATCGCAGGGCTTAATCAGCCCCAGCATTTT. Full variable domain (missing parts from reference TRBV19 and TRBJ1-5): DGGITQSPKYLFRKEGQNVTLSCEQNLNHDAMYWYRQDPGQGLRLIYYSQIVNDFQKGDIAEGYSVSREKKESFPLTVTSAQKNPTAFYLCASSIAGLNQPQHFGDGTRLSIL.

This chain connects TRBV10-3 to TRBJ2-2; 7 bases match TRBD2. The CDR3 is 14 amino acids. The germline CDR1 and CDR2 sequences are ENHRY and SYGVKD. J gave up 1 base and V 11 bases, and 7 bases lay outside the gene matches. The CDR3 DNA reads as TGTGCCTCCAAGGGGAGGGAGAACACCGGGGAGCTGTTTTTT. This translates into CASKGRENTGELFF.

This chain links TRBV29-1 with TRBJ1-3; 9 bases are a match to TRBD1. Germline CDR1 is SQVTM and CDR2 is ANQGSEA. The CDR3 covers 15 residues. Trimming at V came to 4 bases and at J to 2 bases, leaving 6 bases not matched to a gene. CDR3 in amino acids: CSVAKGTGTGNTIYF. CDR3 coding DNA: TGCAGCGTTGCGAAGGGGACAGGGACTGGAAACACCATATATTTT.

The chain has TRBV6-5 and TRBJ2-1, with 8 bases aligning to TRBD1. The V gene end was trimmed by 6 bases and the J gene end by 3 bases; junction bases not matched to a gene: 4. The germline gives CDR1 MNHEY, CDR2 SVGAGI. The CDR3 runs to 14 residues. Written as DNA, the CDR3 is TGTGCCAGCAGGCGGGACAGGATCTACAATGAGCAGTTCTTC. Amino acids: CASRRDRIYNEQFF.

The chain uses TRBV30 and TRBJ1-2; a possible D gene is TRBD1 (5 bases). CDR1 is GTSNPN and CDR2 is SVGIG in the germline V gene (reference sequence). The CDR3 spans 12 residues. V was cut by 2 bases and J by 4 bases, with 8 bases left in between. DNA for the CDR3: TGTGCCTGGAGTTTGGGGCCCTATGGCTACACCTTC. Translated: CAWSLGPYGYTF.

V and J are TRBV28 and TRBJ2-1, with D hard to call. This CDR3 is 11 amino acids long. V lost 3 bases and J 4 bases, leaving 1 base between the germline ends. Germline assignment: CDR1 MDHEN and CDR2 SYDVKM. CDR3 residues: CASSLYNEQFF. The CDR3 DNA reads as TGTGCCAGCAGTTTGTACAATGAGCAGTTCTTC. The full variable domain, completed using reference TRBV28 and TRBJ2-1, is DVKVTQSSRYLVKRTGEKVFLECVQDMDHENMFWYRQDPGLGLRLIYFSYDVKMKEKGDIPEGYSVSREKKERFSLILESASTNQTSMYLCASSLYNEQFFGPGTRLTVL.

DNA of the CDR3: TGTGCCAGCAGCTTCTTACAGTCAAATTCACCCCTCCACTTT. It is translated as CASSFLQSNSPLHF. V gene TRBV7-2 combines with J gene TRBJ1-6; D gene ambiguous. V was shortened by 3 bases and J by 7 bases, with 10 bases between the two germline ends. The V gene's germline CDR1 is SGHTA and CDR2 FQGNSA. The CDR3 covers 14 residues. Using reference TRBV7-2 and TRBJ1-6 for the parts outside the CDR3, the full variable domain is GAGVSQSPSNKVTEKGKDVELRCDPISGHTALYWYRQSLGQGLEFLIYFQGNSAPDKSGLPSDRFSAERTGGSVSTLTIQRTQQEDSAVYLCASSFLQSNSPLHFGNGTRLTVT.

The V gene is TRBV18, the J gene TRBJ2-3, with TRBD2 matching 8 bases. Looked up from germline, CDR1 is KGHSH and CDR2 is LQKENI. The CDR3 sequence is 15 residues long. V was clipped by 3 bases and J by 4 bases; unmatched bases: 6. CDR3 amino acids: CASSPGEAGADTQYF. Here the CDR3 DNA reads TGTGCCAGCTCACCTGGAGAAGCGGGGGCAGATACGCAGTATTTT. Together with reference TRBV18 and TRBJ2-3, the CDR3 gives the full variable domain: NAGVMQNPRHLVRRRGQEARLRCSPMKGHSHVYWYRQLPEEGLKFMVYLQKENIIDESGMPKERFSAEFPKEGPSILRIQQVVRGDSAAYFCASSPGEAGADTQYFGPGTRLTVL.

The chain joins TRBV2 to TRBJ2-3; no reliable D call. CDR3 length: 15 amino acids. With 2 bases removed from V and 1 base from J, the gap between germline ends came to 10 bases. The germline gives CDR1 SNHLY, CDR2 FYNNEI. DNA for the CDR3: TGTGCCAGCAGTGAAAGGAAACCGCGCACAGATACGCAGTATTTT. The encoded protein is CASSERKPRTDTQYF.

The DNA for the CDR3 is TGTGCCAGCAGCTCGGAAAACTCACCCCTCCACTTT. Translation gives CASSSENSPLHF. This chain links TRBV7-3 with TRBJ1-6; D is ambiguous. Trimming shortened V by 4 bases and J by 10 bases, and 8 bases separated the two germline ends. The CDR3 is made up of 12 amino acids. The germline CDR1 and CDR2 sequences are SGHTA and FQGTGA.

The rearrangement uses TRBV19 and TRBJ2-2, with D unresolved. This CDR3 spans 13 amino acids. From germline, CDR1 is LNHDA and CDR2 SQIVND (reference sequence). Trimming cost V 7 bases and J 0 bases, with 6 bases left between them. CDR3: CASMAANTGELFF. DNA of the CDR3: TGTGCCAGTATGGCGGCGAACACCGGGGAGCTGTTTTTT. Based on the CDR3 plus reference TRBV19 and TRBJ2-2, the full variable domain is DGGITQSPKYLFRKEGQNVTLSCEQNLNHDAMYWYRQDPGQGLRLIYYSQIVNDFQKGDIAEGYSVSREKKESFPLTVTSAQKNPTAFYLCASMAANTGELFFGEGSRLTVL.

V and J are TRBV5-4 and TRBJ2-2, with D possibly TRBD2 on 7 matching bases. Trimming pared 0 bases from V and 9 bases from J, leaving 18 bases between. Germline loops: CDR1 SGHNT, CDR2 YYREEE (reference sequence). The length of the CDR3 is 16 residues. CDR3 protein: CASSLEGGGSFRELFF. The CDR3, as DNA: TGTGCCAGCAGCTTGGAGGGGGGCGGGAGCTTCCGGGAGCTGTTTTTT. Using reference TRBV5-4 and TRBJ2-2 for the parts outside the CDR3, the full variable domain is ETGVTQSPTHLIKTRGQQVTLRCSSQSGHNTVSWYQQALGQGPQFIFQYYREEENGRGNFPPRFSGLQFPNYSSELNVNALELDDSALYLCASSLEGGGSFRELFFGEGSRLTVL.

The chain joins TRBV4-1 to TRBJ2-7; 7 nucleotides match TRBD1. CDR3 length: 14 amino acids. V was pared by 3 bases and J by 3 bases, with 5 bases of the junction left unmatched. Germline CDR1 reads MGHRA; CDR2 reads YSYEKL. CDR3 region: CASSHRDSLYEQYF. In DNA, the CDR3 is TGCGCCAGCAGCCACCGGGACAGCCTCTACGAGCAGTACTTC.

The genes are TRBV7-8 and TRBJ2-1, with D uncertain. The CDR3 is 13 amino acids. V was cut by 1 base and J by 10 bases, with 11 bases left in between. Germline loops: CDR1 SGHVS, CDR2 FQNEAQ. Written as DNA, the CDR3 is TGTGCCAGCAGCTTAGGTGGCACGCCAGAGCAGTTCTTC. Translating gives CASSLGGTPEQFF.

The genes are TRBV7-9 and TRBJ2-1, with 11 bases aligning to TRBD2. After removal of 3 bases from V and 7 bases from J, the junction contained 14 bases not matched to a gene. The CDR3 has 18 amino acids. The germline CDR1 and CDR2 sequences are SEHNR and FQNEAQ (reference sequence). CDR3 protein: CASSLAPSSGRVTNEQFF. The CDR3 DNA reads TGTGCCAGCAGCTTGGCCCCTAGTAGCGGGAGGGTGACGAATGAGCAGTTCTTC.

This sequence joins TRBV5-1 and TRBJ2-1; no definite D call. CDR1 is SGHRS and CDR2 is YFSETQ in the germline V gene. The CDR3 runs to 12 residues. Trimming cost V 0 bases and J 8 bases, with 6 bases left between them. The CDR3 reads CASSLGGDEQFF. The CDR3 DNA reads TGCGCCAGCAGCTTGGGTGGAGATGAGCAGTTCTTC.